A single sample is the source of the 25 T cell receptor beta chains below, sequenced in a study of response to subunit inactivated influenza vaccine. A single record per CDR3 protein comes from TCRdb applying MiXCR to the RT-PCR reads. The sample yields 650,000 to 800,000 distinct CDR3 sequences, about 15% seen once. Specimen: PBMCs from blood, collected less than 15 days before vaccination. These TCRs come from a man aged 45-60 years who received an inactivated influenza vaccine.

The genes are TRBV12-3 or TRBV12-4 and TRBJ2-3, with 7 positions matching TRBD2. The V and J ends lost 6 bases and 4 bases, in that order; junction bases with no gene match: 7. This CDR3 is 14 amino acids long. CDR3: CASRQIGRADTQYF. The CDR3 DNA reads TGTGCCAGCAGGCAAATTGGGAGGGCAGATACGCAGTATTTT.

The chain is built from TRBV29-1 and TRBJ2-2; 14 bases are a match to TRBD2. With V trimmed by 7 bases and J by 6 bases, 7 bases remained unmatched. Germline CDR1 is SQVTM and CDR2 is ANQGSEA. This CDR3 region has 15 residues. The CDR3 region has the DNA TGCAGCGGGGGACTAGCGGGAGACGGCCCCGGGGAGCTGTTTTTT. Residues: CSGGLAGDGPGELFF.

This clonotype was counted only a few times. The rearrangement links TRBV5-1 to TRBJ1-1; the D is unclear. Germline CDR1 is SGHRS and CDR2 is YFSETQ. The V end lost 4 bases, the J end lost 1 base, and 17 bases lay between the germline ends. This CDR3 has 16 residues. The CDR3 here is CASSIDPPDGNTEAFF. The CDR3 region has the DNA TGCGCCAGCAGCATAGATCCCCCCGACGGGAACACTGAAGCTTTCTTT.

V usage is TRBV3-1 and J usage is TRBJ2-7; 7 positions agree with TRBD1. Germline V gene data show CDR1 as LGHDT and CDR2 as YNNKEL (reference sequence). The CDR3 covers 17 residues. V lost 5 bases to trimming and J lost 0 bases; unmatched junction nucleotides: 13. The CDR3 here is CASSNGTGTESSYEQYF. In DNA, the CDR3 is TGTGCCAGCAGCAACGGAACCGGGACAGAGAGCTCCTACGAGCAGTACTTC.

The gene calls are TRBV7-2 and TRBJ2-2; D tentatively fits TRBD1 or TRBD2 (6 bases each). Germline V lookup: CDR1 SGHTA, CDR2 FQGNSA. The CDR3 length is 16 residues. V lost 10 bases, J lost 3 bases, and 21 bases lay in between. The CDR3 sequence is CANHKGGPGDTGELFF. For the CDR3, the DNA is TGTGCCAACCACAAGGGGGGCCCCGGTGACACCGGGGAGCTGTTTTTT. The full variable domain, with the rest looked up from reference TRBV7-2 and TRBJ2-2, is GAGVSQSPSNKVTEKGKDVELRCDPISGHTALYWYRQSLGQGLEFLIYFQGNSAPDKSGLPSDRFSAERTGGSVSTLTIQRTQQEDSAVYLCANHKGGPGDTGELFFGEGSRLTVL.

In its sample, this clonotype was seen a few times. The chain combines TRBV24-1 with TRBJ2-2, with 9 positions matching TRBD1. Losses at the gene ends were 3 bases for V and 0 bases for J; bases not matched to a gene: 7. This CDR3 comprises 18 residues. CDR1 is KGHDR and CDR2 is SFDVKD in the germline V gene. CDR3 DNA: TGTGCCACCAGTGATCAGACAGGGGGGAATCCGAACACCGGGGAGCTGTTTTTT. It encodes CATSDQTGGNPNTGELFF.

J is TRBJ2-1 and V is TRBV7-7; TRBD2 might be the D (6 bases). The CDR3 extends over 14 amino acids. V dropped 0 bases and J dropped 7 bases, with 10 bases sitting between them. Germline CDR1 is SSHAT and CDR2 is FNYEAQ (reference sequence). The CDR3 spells CASSLAQEGNEQFF. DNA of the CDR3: TGTGCCAGCAGCTTAGCCCAGGAGGGGAATGAGCAGTTCTTC. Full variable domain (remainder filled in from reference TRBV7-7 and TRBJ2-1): GAGVSQSPRYKVTKRGQDVTLRCDPISSHATLYWYQQALGQGPEFLTYFNYEAQPDKSGLPSDRFSAERPEGSISTLTIQRTEQRDSAMYRCASSLAQEGNEQFFGPGTRLTVL.

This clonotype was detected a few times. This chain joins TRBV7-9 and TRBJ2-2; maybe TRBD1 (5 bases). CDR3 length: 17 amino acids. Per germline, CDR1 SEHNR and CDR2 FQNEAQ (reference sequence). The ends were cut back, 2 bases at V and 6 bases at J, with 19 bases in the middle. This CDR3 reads CASSLFPGRVLSGELFF. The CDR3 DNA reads TGTGCCAGCAGCTTATTCCCGGGCAGGGTCTTATCCGGGGAGCTGTTTTTT.

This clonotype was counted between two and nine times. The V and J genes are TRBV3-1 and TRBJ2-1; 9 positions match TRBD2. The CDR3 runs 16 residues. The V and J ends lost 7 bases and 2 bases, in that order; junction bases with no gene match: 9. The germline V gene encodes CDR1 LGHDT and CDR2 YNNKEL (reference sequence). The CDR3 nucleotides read TGTGCCAGCACCCTAGGGGGCGGGGGGGCCTACAATGAGCAGTTCTTC. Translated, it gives CASTLGGGGAYNEQFF.

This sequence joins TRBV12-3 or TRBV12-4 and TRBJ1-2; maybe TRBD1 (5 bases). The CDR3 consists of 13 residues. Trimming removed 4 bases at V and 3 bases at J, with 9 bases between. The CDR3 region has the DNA TGTGCCAGCAGTTATTGGGGGGACTATGGCTACACCTTC. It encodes CASSYWGDYGYTF.

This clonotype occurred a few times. CDR3 DNA: TGTGCCAGCAGTTCCGTGGGGCCCTACGAGCAGTACTTC. Its protein is CASSSVGPYEQYF. The genes are TRBV6-5 and TRBJ2-7, with D possibly TRBD1 on 5 matching bases. CDR3 size: 13 residues. The germline V gene has CDR1 MNHEY and CDR2 SVGAGI. Trimming shortened V by 4 bases and J by 2 bases, and 9 bases separated the two germline ends.

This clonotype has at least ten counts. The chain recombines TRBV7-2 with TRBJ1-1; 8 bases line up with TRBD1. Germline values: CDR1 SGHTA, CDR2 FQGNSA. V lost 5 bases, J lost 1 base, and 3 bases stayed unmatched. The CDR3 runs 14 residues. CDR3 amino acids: CASSPQGANTEAFF. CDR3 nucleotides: TGTGCCAGCAGCCCCCAGGGGGCGAACACTGAAGCTTTCTTT.

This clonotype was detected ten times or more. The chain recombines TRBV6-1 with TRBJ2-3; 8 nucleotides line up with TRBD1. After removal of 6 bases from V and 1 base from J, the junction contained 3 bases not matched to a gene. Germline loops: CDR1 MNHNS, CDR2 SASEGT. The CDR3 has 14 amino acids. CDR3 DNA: TGTGCCAGCAGCACGGACAGGGGCACAGATACGCAGTATTTT. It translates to CASSTDRGTDTQYF.

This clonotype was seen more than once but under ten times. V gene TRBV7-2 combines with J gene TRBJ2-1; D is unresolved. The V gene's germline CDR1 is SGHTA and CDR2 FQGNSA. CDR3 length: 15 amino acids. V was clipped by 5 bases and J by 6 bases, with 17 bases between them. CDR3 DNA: TGTGCCAGCAGCCGAGATCTCGCGTGGGCCAATGAGCAGTTCTTC. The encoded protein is CASSRDLAWANEQFF.

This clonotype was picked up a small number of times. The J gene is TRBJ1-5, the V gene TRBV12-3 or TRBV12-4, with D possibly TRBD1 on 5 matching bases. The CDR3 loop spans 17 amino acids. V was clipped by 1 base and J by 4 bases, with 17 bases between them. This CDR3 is CASSLDSWAGLNQPQHF. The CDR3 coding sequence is TGTGCCAGCAGTTTAGATAGCTGGGCAGGGCTAAATCAGCCCCAGCATTTT.

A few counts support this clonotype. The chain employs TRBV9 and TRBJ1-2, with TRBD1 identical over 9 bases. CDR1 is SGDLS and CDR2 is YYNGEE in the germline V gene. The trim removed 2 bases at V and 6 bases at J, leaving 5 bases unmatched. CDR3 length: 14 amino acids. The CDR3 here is CASSVGQGLDGYTF. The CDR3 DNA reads TGTGCCAGCAGCGTGGGACAGGGATTGGATGGCTACACCTTC.

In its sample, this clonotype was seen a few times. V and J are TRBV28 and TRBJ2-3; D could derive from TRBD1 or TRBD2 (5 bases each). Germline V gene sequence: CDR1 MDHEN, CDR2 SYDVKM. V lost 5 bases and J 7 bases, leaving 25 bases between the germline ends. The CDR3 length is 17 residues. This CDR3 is CASSDERGPLARYTQYF. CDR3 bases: TGTGCCAGCAGTGATGAAAGGGGACCCCTCGCACGATATACGCAGTATTTT.

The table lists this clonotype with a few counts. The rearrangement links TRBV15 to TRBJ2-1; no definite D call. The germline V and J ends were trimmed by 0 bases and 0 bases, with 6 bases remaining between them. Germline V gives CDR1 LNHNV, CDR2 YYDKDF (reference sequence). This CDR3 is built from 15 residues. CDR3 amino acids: CATSRDPNSYNEQFF. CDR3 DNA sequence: TGTGCCACCAGCAGAGATCCGAACTCCTACAATGAGCAGTTCTTC.

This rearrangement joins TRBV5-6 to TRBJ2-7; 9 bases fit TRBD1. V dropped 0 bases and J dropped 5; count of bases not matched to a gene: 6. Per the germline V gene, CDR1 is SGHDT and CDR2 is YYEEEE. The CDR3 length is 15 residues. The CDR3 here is CASSLAWDRAHEQYF. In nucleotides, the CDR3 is TGTGCCAGCAGCTTGGCCTGGGACAGGGCCCACGAGCAGTACTTC.

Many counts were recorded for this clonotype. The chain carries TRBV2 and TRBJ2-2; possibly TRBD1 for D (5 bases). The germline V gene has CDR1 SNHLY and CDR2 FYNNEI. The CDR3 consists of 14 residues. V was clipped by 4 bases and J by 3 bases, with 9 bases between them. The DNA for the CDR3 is TGTGCCAGCAGTGCCGAAGGGGACACCGGGGAGCTGTTTTTT. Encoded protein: CASSAEGDTGELFF.

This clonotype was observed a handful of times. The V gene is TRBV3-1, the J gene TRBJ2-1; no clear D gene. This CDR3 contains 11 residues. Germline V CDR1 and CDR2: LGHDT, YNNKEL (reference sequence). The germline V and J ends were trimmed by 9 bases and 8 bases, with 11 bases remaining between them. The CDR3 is CASGSRYEQFF. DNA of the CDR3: TGTGCCAGTGGAAGTAGATATGAGCAGTTCTTC.

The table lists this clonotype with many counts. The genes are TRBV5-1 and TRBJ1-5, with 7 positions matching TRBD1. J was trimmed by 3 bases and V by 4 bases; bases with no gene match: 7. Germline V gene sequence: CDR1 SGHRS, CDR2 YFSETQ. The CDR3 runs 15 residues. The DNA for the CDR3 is TGCGCCAGCAGCATTACCGGGACAGTCAATCAGCCCCAGCATTTT. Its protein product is CASSITGTVNQPQHF.

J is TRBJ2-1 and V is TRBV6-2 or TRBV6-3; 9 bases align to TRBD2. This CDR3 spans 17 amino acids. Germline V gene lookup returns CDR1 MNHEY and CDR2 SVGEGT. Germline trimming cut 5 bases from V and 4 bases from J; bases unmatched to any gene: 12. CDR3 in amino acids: CASSPRLAGAVYNEQFF. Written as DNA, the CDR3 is TGTGCCAGCAGTCCCCGATTAGCGGGAGCGGTGTACAATGAGCAGTTCTTC.

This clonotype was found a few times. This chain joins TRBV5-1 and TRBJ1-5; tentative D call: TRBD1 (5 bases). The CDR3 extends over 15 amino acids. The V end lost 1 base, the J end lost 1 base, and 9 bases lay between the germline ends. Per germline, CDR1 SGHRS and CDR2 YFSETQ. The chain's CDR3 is CASSLWGPSNQPQHF. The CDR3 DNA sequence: TGCGCCAGCAGCTTGTGGGGACCAAGCAATCAGCCCCAGCATTTT.

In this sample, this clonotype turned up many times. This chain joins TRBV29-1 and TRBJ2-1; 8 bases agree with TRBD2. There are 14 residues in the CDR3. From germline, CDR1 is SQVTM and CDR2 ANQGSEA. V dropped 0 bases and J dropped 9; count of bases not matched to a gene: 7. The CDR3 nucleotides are TGCAGCGTTGAAGATACGAGCGGGAGAGCTGAGCAGTTCTTC. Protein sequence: CSVEDTSGRAEQFF.